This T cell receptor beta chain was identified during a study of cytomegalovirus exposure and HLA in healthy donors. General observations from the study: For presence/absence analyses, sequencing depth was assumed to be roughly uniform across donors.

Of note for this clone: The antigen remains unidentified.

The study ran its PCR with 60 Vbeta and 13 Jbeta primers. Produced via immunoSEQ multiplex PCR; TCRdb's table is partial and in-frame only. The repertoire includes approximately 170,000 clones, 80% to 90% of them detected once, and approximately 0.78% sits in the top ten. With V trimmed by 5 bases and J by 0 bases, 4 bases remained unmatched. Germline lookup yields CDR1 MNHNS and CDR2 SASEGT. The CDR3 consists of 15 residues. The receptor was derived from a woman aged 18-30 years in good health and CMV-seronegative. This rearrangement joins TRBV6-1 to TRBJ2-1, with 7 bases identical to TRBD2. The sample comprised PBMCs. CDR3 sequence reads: CASSWTRSSYNEQFF. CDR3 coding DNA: TGTGCCAGCAGTTGGACTAGGAGCTCCTACAATGAGCAGTTCTTC.